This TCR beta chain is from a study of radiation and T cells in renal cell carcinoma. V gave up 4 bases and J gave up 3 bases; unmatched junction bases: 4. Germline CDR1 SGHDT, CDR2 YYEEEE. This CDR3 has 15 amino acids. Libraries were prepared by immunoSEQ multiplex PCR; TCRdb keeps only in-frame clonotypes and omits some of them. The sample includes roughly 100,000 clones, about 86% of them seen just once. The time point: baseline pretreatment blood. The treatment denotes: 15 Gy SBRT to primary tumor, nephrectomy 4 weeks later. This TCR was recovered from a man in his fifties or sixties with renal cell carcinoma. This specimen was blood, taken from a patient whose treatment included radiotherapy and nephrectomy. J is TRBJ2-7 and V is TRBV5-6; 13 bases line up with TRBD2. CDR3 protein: CASSVRLAGGYEQYF. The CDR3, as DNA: TGTGCCAGCAGCGTCAGACTAGCGGGAGGCTACGAGCAGTACTTC.